One and the same sample provided the 20 T cell receptor beta chains below, sequenced in a study of blood T cells in healthy people across ages. Through a sample-barcoded 5' primer and a J-beta primer mix, a second PCR was run for roughly 7 to 11 cycles. TCRdb reanalysed the 5' RACE reads using MiXCR and keeps one entry per CDR3 protein. The data show around 990,000 distinct CDR3 sequences, less than 25% seen once. These data were also filed under a second study, of T cells of mothers and their children.

Sequenced material: blood. Receptor source: a girl aged 2 to 9 in good health.

V is TRBV5-1 and J is TRBJ2-1; 9 nucleotides line up with TRBD2. Near its end, the DNA agrees better with TRBJ2-5, so the J call may be wrong. The CDR3 extends over 15 amino acids. Germline values: CDR1 SGHRS, CDR2 YFSETQ. CDR3 DNA sequence: TGCGCCAGCAGCTTGAATGCGGGGGGGAGAGAGACCCAGTACTTC. This gives the protein CASSLNAGGRETQYF.

This clonotype was detected a few times. The genes are TRBV12-3 or TRBV12-4 and TRBJ2-3, with 8 nucleotides matching TRBD1. The V segment lost 6 bases and the J segment 1 base; nucleotides outside the gene matches: 3. The CDR3 contains 14 residues. CDR3 sequence (DNA): TGTGCCAGCAGCCCGGACAGGGGCACAGATACGCAGTATTTT. It is translated as CASSPDRGTDTQYF.

V usage is TRBV6-5 and J usage is TRBJ2-1; the D call may be TRBD1 or TRBD2 (5 bases each). Germline CDR1 and CDR2: MNHEY and SVGAGI. Deletions cut 7 bases from V and 6 bases from J, with 16 bases between. This CDR3 is 14 amino acids long. The CDR3 is CASTRDPKSNEQFF. Here the CDR3 DNA reads TGTGCCAGCACCCGGGACCCCAAGAGCAATGAGCAGTTCTTC.

The genes are TRBV20-1 and TRBJ2-3; no firm D call. Per the germline V gene, CDR1 is DFQATT and CDR2 is SNEGSKA (reference sequence). The CDR3 sequence is 14 residues long. Deletions cut 3 bases from V and 2 bases from J, with 12 bases between. The CDR3 DNA reads TGCAGTGCTAGGCGCCTACTGCACACAGATACGCAGTATTTT. Protein product: CSARRLLHTDTQYF.

V usage is TRBV29-1 and J usage is TRBJ2-3, with no clear D. Germline CDR1 SQVTM, CDR2 ANQGSEA. Trimming shortened V by 3 bases and J by 3 bases, and 10 bases separated the two germline ends. This CDR3 is built from 13 residues. The CDR3 DNA reads TGCAGCGTTGAGACGTTCGGGACAGATACGCAGTATTTT. It codes for CSVETFGTDTQYF.

This clonotype has only a few counts. V gene TRBV28 combines with J gene TRBJ2-5; a possible D gene is TRBD2 (5 bases). CDR1 and CDR2 from the germline V gene are MDHEN and SYDVKM. The V end lost 3 bases, the J end lost 0 bases, and 11 bases lay between the germline ends. The CDR3 has 15 amino acids. CDR3 amino acids: CASSLFGEYQETQYF. DNA of the CDR3: TGTGCCAGCAGTTTGTTCGGGGAGTACCAAGAGACCCAGTACTTC.

The chain recombines TRBV7-2 with TRBJ2-7; 8 bases match TRBD2. The germline V gene has CDR1 SGHTA and CDR2 FQGNSA. This CDR3 comprises 15 residues. Trimming took 5 bases from V and 6 from J; bases not matched to a gene: 12. Here the CDR3 reads CASSRTGTRGGEQYF. The CDR3 DNA follows: TGTGCCAGCAGCCGTACGGGGACTAGAGGAGGCGAGCAGTACTTC.

The gene calls are TRBV12-5 and TRBJ2-3; either TRBD1 or TRBD2 may fit D (5 bases each). Germline-derived CDR1 and CDR2 are LGHNT and FRNRAP. Trimming stripped 3 bases from V and 6 bases from J, with 10 bases between. The length of the CDR3 is 13 residues. The CDR3 reads CASGFEGSDTQYF. The CDR3 DNA reads as TGTGCTAGTGGTTTTGAGGGGAGTGATACGCAGTATTTT.

The chain is built from TRBV29-1 and TRBJ2-1, with 9 nucleotides matching TRBD2. The CDR3 length is 15 residues. The V gene's germline CDR1 is SQVTM and CDR2 ANQGSEA. The V segment lost 6 bases and the J segment 5 bases; nucleotides outside the gene matches: 11. The CDR3, as DNA: TGCAGCGTCCTCCTGTTTGCGGGGGGGGACAATGAGCAGTTCTTC. It specifies CSVLLFAGGDNEQFF.

The genes are TRBV29-1 and TRBJ2-7; perhaps D is TRBD1 or TRBD2 (5 bases each). Trimming took off 7 bases at V and 0 bases at J, with 13 bases between the two ends. This CDR3 region has 13 residues. Germline CDR1 and CDR2: SQVTM and ANQGSEA. The CDR3 DNA reads TGCAGCGCTGGGGACGGACCCTCCTACGAGCAGTACTTC. It codes for CSAGDGPSYEQYF.

The chain links TRBV20-1 to TRBJ2-7; D unclear. Germline lookup yields CDR1 DFQATT and CDR2 SNEGSKA (reference sequence). The length of the CDR3 is 13 residues. Trimming removed 3 bases at V and 3 bases at J, with 12 bases between. In nucleotides, the CDR3 is TGCAGTGCTAGTCCCGGGCCTAACTACGAGCAGTACTTC. Protein: CSASPGPNYEQYF.

In this sample, this clonotype turned up a few times. This chain joins TRBV6-6 and TRBJ1-4; 7 bases are shared with TRBD1. CDR3 length: 14 amino acids. In germline, CDR1 is MNHNY, CDR2 SVGAGI (reference sequence). V shed 7 bases, J shed 4 bases, and the junction held 6 bases outside the gene matches. The CDR3 DNA reads as TGTGCCAGCATTGCCGGACAGGTTAATGAAAAACTGTTTTTT. It is translated as CASIAGQVNEKLFF.

This clonotype was seen repeatedly, ten times or more. Germline is not matched at one junction end, which may reflect a read error. The chain recombines TRBV2 with TRBJ2-1; unclear D gene. Germline V lookup: CDR1 SNHLY, CDR2 FYNNEI. The CDR3 runs 12 residues. The CDR3 sequence is CASSESSNEQFF. For the CDR3, the DNA is TGCGCCAGCAGTGAGTCGAGCAATGAGCAGTTCTTC.

A note on this clonotype: The junction differs from germline at one of its ends, possibly a read error. The rearrangement links TRBV18 to TRBJ1-3; D is undetermined. The CDR3 totals 16 residues. Germline values: CDR1 KGHSH, CDR2 LQKENI. As DNA, the CDR3 is TGTGCCAGCTCTCCACTGGACGGGTACTCTGGAAACACCATATATTTT. Its translation is CASSPLDGYSGNTIYF. The full variable domain, with the rest looked up from reference TRBV18 and TRBJ1-3, is NAGVMQNPRHLVRRRGQEARLRCSPMKGHSHVYWYRQLPEEGLKFMVYLQKENIIDESGMPKERFSAEFPKEGPSILRIQQVVRGDSAAYFCASSPLDGYSGNTIYFGEGSWLTVV.

This chain connects TRBV27 to TRBJ1-2; D ambiguous. Germline V gene lookup returns CDR1 MNHEY and CDR2 SMNVEV (reference sequence). Trimming shortened V by 3 bases and J by 2 bases, and 7 bases separated the two germline ends. The CDR3 is 13 residues long. This CDR3 is CASSFNQNYGYTF. CDR3 DNA sequence: TGTGCCAGCAGTTTTAATCAGAACTATGGCTACACCTTC.

This clonotype showed up just a few times. V gene TRBV7-3 combines with J gene TRBJ2-1; TRBD2 aligns across 9 bases. The CDR3 runs to 19 residues. The germline V gene has CDR1 SGHTA and CDR2 FQGTGA. Germline trimming cut 1 base from V and 0 bases from J; bases unmatched to any gene: 10. CDR3 sequence (DNA): TGTGCCAGCAGCTTAAGAGCGGGAGGACTCTTTCCCTCCTACAATGAGCAGTTCTTC. It codes for CASSLRAGGLFPSYNEQFF.

The sample holds one count of this clonotype. The chain couples TRBV21-1 to TRBJ1-6; TRBD1, the table's D call, lacks a check against the DNA. TRBV21-1 has pseudogene status. This CDR3 spans 15 amino acids. Here the CDR3 reads CASIEGQGTNSPLHF. In DNA, the CDR3 is TGTGCCAGCATCGAGGGACAGGGTACCAATTCACCCCTCCACTTT.

This chain uses TRBV10-3 with TRBJ1-3; the D is unclear. Trimming removed 8 bases from V and 4 bases from J, with 18 bases in between. The germline CDR1 and CDR2 sequences are ENHRY and SYGVKD. This CDR3 contains 15 residues. The CDR3 sequence is CAIRPSGRLGNTIYF. The CDR3 coding sequence is TGTGCCATCCGACCGTCCGGCAGGCTGGGAAACACCATATATTTT.

This clonotype was counted ten times or more. The V gene is TRBV9, the J gene TRBJ2-3; tentatively, D is TRBD1 (6 bases). The V gene's germline CDR1 is SGDLS and CDR2 YYNGEE. The CDR3 is 18 amino acids. V lost 1 base, J lost 0 bases, and 18 bases lay in between. The CDR3 DNA reads TGTGCCAGCAGCGTAAAGCAACAGGGCGGTGGGAGCACAGATACGCAGTATTTT. It specifies CASSVKQQGGGSTDTQYF. Complete variable domain (other parts from reference TRBV9 and TRBJ2-3): DSGVTQTPKHLITATGQRVTLRCSPRSGDLSVYWYQQSLDQGLQFLIQYYNGEERAKGNILERFSAQQFPDLHSELNLSSLELGDSALYFCASSVKQQGGGSTDTQYFGPGTRLTVL.

This clonotype was seen a single time. The rearrangement links TRBV5-1 to TRBJ1-1; the D is unclear. Germline V gene lookup returns CDR1 SGHRS and CDR2 YFSETQ. The CDR3 covers 12 residues. V lost 0 bases and J lost 8, with 8 bases in between. CDR3 bases: TGCGCCAGCAGCTTGGTGGGAGAGGAAGCTTTCTTT. It translates to CASSLVGEEAFF.